The rows below give T cell receptor beta chains drawn from one sample of a study of cytomegalovirus exposure and HLA in healthy donors. The table came from immunoSEQ multiplex PCR; TCRdb's copy has only in-frame clones and leaves some out. The sample lists 100,000 to 150,000 clones; about 81% were seen once. Sequencing input: PBMCs. Receptors originate from a woman under 40 in good health and CMV-seronegative. Both conserved end residues are part of each CDR3. The D gene is left open where the match is weak. Not all rows give a size; the values are once, few, many and, for expanded clones, a class.

>TRBJ1-1|once|TRBV7-6|-
CASSWGHAAGVNTEAFF
TGTGCCAGCAGCTGGGGACACGCGGCGGGAGTGAACACTGAAGCTTTCTTT
>TRBJ1-1|-|TRBV9|-
CASSPVGGTEAFF
TGTGCCAGCAGCCCGGTCGGGGGGACTGAAGCTTTCTTT
>TRBJ2-2|-|TRBV15|TRBD2
CATSRARLGLAGTGELFF
TGTGCCACCAGCAGAGCTAGGCTAGGACTAGCGGGCACCGGGGAGCTGTTTTTT
>TRBJ1-6|-|TRBV2|-
CASSASYSPLHF
TGTGCCAGCAGTGCTTCCTATTCACCCCTCCACTTT
>TRBJ1-2|-|TRBV5-1|TRBD1
CASSLGDGTGGGGYTF
TGCGCCAGCAGCTTGGGAGACGGGACAGGGGGAGGAGGCTACACCTTC
>TRBJ2-5|-|TRBV5-1|-
CASSLAASALQETQYF
TGCGCCAGCAGCTTGGCGGCTAGCGCCCTCCAGGAGACCCAGTACTTC
>TRBJ1-4|few|TRBV6-1|-
CASSEYHGFDTFNEKLFF
TGTGCCAGCAGTGAATATCATGGGTTCGACACGTTTAATGAAAAACTGTTTTTT
>TRBJ2-5|-|TRBV7-9|-
CASRPTSGETQYF
TGTGCCAGCAGACCGACTAGTGGGGAGACCCAGTACTTC
>TRBJ1-4|-|TRBV6-5|-
CASRGATNEKLFF
TGTGCCAGCAGGGGAGCAACTAATGAAAAACTGTTTTTT
>TRBJ2-7|-|TRBV5-1|-
CASSLLEGSYEQYF
TGCGCCAGCAGCTTGTTGGAGGGCTCCTACGAGCAGTACTTC
>TRBJ2-7|once|TRBV28|-
CASSLEGIHEQYF
TGTGCCAGCAGTTTAGAGGGAATTCACGAGCAGTACTTC
>TRBJ2-7|-|TRBV18|TRBD1
CASSPLDRGEGEQYF
TGTGCCAGCTCACCCCTGGACAGGGGGGAGGGCGAGCAGTACTTC
>TRBJ2-3|-|TRBV9|TRBD1
CASSVAGTGTGTQYF
TGTGCCAGCAGCGTAGCAGGGACAGGGACTGGAACGCAGTATTTT
>TRBJ1-1|-|TRBV7-6|-
CASSPPQENTEAFF
TGTGCCAGCAGCCCCCCCCAGGAGAACACTGAAGCTTTCTTT
>TRBJ2-1|-|TRBV11-3|TRBD2
CASSLGLLADNEQFF
TGTGCCAGCAGCTTGGGCCTACTAGCGGACAATGAGCAGTTCTTC
>TRBJ2-4|-|TRBV7-9|-
CASSPTLLGEGSAKNIQYF
TGTGCCAGCAGCCCGACCCTTTTGGGAGAGGGATCTGCCAAAAACATTCAGTACTTC
>TRBJ2-1|-|TRBV11-3|TRBD2
CASSSQAGGWVFF
TGTGCCAGCAGCTCCCAAGCGGGGGGGTGGGTGTTCTTC
>TRBJ1-3|-|TRBV2|-
CARKDSISGNTIYF
TGTGCCAGAAAAGACAGCATCTCTGGAAACACCATATATTTT
>TRBJ2-5|-|TRBV11-2|TRBD2
CASSLTAGGVETQYF
TGTGCCAGCAGCTTAACAGCGGGGGGGGTGGAGACCCAGTACTTC
>TRBJ2-1|-|TRBV19|TRBD2
CASNGRTGGPYNEQFF
TGTGCCAGTAACGGAAGAACGGGGGGGCCTTACAATGAGCAGTTCTTC
>TRBJ2-5|once|TRBV5-1|-
CASSYGTLKPYQETQYF
TGCGCCAGCAGCTACGGGACTCTAAAACCCTACCAAGAGACCCAGTACTTC
>TRBJ1-6|-|TRBV2|-
CASSLQNSPLHF
TGTGCCAGCAGTCTACAGAATTCACCCCTCCACTTT
>TRBJ1-6|once|TRBV19|-
CASSGRGRNSPLHF
TGTGCCAGTAGTGGCCGCGGGCGGAATTCACCCCTCCACTTT
>TRBJ2-7|-|TRBV14|TRBD2
CASSPAPGLAETYEQYF
TGTGCCAGCAGCCCCGCTCCGGGACTAGCGGAAACCTACGAGCAGTACTTC
>TRBJ1-3|-|TRBV5-6|-
CASSFRGDGNTIYF
TGTGCCAGCAGCTTTAGGGGTGACGGAAACACCATATATTTT
>TRBJ2-3|once|TRBV9|TRBD2
CASSVGVRRGGSQPDTQYF
TGTGCCAGCAGCGTAGGGGTCCGGCGGGGGGGCTCTCAGCCAGATACGCAGTATTTT
>TRBJ2-5|-|TRBV11-1|-
CASSPTDRQETQYF
TGTGCCAGCAGCCCAACGGACAGACAAGAGACCCAGTACTTC
>TRBJ2-7|-|TRBV29-1|-
CSVRGGDLYEQYF
TGCAGCGTGCGGGGCGGCGATCTCTACGAGCAGTACTTC
>TRBJ1-5|-|TRBV6-1|-
CASSENQGNQPQHF
TGTGCCAGCAGTGAAAACCAGGGCAATCAGCCCCAGCATTTT
>TRBJ2-1|-|TRBV9|TRBD2
CASSVGGGRARYNEQFF
TGTGCCAGCAGCGTAGGGGGCGGGAGGGCAAGGTACAATGAGCAGTTCTTC
>TRBJ2-1|-|TRBV10-3|-
CAISQGGSYNEQFF
TGTGCCATCAGTCAGGGTGGGTCCTACAATGAGCAGTTCTTC
>TRBJ1-5|few|TRBV15|-
CATSRDRVNQPQHF
TGTGCCACCAGCAGAGACAGGGTCAATCAGCCCCAGCATTTT
>TRBJ1-1|-|TRBV7-4|-
CASSPSGSREGTEAFF
TGTGCCAGCAGCCCCTCTGGTTCTCGGGAGGGCACTGAAGCTTTCTTT
>TRBJ1-1|-|TRBV5-1|-
CASSLYFGQTNTEAFF
TGCGCCAGCAGCTTGTATTTCGGACAGACGAACACTGAAGCTTTCTTT
>TRBJ1-2|-|TRBV10-3|-
CAISELDSNGYTF
TGTGCCATCAGTGAGTTGGACAGTAATGGCTACACCTTC
>TRBJ1-2|-|TRBV5-1|-
CASSLATGRGDVYTF
TGCGCCAGCAGCTTGGCCACTGGCCGAGGTGATGTCTACACCTTC
>TRBJ2-3|few|TRBV28|TRBD2
CASSLGLAGGGTDTQYF
TGTGCCAGCAGCCTGGGACTAGCGGGAGGCGGCACAGATACGCAGTATTTT
>TRBJ1-1|-|TRBV9|-
CASSVEGGMNTEAFF
TGTGCCAGCAGCGTAGAGGGGGGGATGAACACTGAAGCTTTCTTT
>TRBJ2-7|-|TRBV6-1|TRBD1
CASNEGAGGSYEQYF
TGTGCCAGCAATGAGGGGGCAGGGGGCTCCTACGAGCAGTACTTC
>TRBJ2-1|-|TRBV14|TRBD2
CASSQVRVLAGGDEQFF
TGTGCCAGCAGCCAAGTTAGGGTGTTAGCGGGAGGGGATGAGCAGTTCTTC
>TRBJ1-6|-|TRBV6-5|TRBD1
CASRPGQLFYSPLHF
TGTGCCAGCAGACCGGGACAGCTATTTTATTCACCCCTCCACTTT
>TRBJ1-4|once|TRBV18|-
CASSQENNEKLFF
TGTGCCAGCTCACAAGAGAATAATGAAAAACTGTTTTTT
>TRBJ2-1|-|TRBV7-2|-
CASSSNIATYNEQFF
TGTGCCAGCAGCTCGAACATAGCGACCTACAATGAGCAGTTCTTC